The sequence of this T cell receptor beta chain was determined in a study of cytomegalovirus exposure and HLA in healthy donors. Points from the study as a whole: A prior analysis recorded that most TCR beta V segments were productive about 87% or about 30% of the time. The authors enumerated 164 TCR beta chains as linked to cytomegalovirus.

The CDR3 length is 16 residues. The V and J ends lost 0 bases and 5 bases, in that order; junction bases with no gene match: 7. Germline V lookup: CDR1 SGHNT, CDR2 YYREEE (reference sequence). The donors (healthy individuals) were bone marrow donors. Concerning this clone itself: Its antigen is not identified.

PCR amplification relied on 60 Vbeta primers (plus 13 Jbeta primers). Produced via immunoSEQ multiplex PCR; TCRdb's table is partial and in-frame only. This table has around 170,000 clones, approximately 80% appearing once. The sequencing input was PBMCs. The J gene is TRBJ2-5, the V gene TRBV5-4, with TRBD1 matching over 10 bases. This sequence was found in a girl aged 5 to 17 in good health and CMV-seropositive. The CDR3 loop is CASSLVPGQGWETQYF. For the CDR3, the DNA is TGTGCCAGCAGCTTGGTCCCGGGACAGGGGTGGGAGACCCAGTACTTC.